This T cell receptor beta chain was sequenced during a study of human T cells and chemical hapten exposure (dated by TCRdb to the early 2020s). Background for the entire study: For sensitization, 2% DPC in acetone was applied to an approximately 2 cm by approximately 2 cm area of upper inner arm skin. Throughout the approximately 24-week study period, patients were also given weekly therapeutic DPC doses on the scalp. Patch testing was done on the upper back using Finn chambers containing 0.01% DPC, and results were scored after 6 days according to International Contact Dermatitis Research Group standards. The patient cohort, mostly female, included alopecia areata with under or over 50% scalp involvement, alopecia totalis and alopecia universalis. The libraries were sequenced as a pool, and the TCR yield per sample differed mostly because of small variations in library volumes within the pool. The study tracked peripheral blood TCR repertoire changes in vivo during primary and secondary sensitization to the hapten diphenylcyclopropenone (DPC) in alopecia patients. Blood samples were taken from patients before sensitization (week 0) and then at 2, 6 and about 24 weeks after DPC sensitization. Approximately 28 alopecia patients provided blood for TCR sequencing at one to four time points (pre-sensitization, 2, 6 and 24 weeks). Overall results and qualifications from the work: Expanded TCRs formed significantly more large CDR3 similarity clusters than pre-sensitization or healthy control sets, consistent with antigen-driven responses. DPC sensitization did not change the number of TCRs with a frequency above 1 in 1000, and there was no evidence of changes in global repertoire structure. Patch test score was positively correlated with the number of PT1 expanded TCRs, with significance at thresholds 8, 16 and 32 but not at 4. Because all patients had alopecia, a presumed autoimmune disease, the immune response of the patients might differ from that of healthy individuals. Repeated subsampling changed both the strength of the expansion versus patch-test correlation and the threshold at which the correlation became significant.

The germline V gene supplies CDR1 MNHEY and CDR2 SVGEGT. Germline trimming: 8 bases from V, 5 bases from J; junction bases outside gene matches: 9. The CDR3 has 15 amino acids, counting the end cysteine and phenylalanine. Only the CDR3 region is kept as DNA, spanning 45 bases read in frame from base 1. This clonotype has only a few counts. There is no known antigen for this receptor. No clone much larger than this one lies a single base away; base qualities are absent. Per the publication, the time point label means: pre-sensitization, week 0. The sample's treatment or condition label, decoded: therapeutic diphenylcyclopropenone sensitization with weekly scalp DPC. Blood at each patch-test visit was drawn before the patch test was applied. Patients were considered eligible if aged 18 to 70, diagnosed with alopecia and deemed suitable for DPC therapy, and patients were excluded if pregnant. Unfractionated whole blood was collected in Tempus Blood RNA tubes, and total RNA was extracted from that blood.

Libraries were prepared through RACE. The instrument given in TCRdb is NextSeq 500. Library preparation attached unique molecular identifiers to individual cDNA molecules for quantitative, reproducible TCR counting. For every blood RNA sample, sequencing covered both the TCR alpha and TCR beta chains. The paper's processing steps were these. Samples had a median of about 96,000 TCRs, with a range from about 23,224 to 750,000. V, J and CDR3 annotation of the TCR reads was carried out using the Decombinator software suite. For the PS versus PT1 abundance plots, all samples were subsampled to the same number of TCRs (28,000). Expanded TCRs were defined as absent before sensitization and observed at least eight times at the 2-week time point. TCRdb reanalyzed the raw reads on its own, using fastp at Q25 for trimming and MiXCR for clone calling, and kept in-frame beta chains. When rows share a CDR3 protein, they turn into one entry using the most common DNA and genes. The V and J calls reflect TCRdb's pipeline rather than the authors' work. The sample table holds more than 250,000 distinct CDR3 sequences, of which about 9.4% were seen once. Clones ranked in the top ten supply about 2.5% of the sample.

This receptor chain uses TRBV6-2 or TRBV6-3 and TRBJ2-2; 9 middle bases align to TRBD2. This specimen was whole blood, taken in connection with sensitization to the hapten diphenylcyclopropenone (DPC). The receptor was isolated from a woman in her thirties or forties with alopecia areata. Some clones in this sample may be carry-over from other donors' samples. This receptor carries the CDR3 CASSLSGSWTGELFF. The sequenced DNA is TGTGCCAGCTCCCTTAGCGGGAGTTGGACCGGGGAGCTGTTTTTT.